This T cell receptor (beta chain) was found in a study of beta chain features in type 1 diabetes. Per donor, one heparinised blood draw averaged around 120 mL. Expressed TCRB transcripts were sequenced because the isolated RNA had all been reverse transcribed beforehand. The repertoire was sequenced with immunoSEQ multiplex PCR; TCRdb's copy has only in-frame clones and lacks some. The sample lists roughly 340,000 clones; about 14% were seen once. Findings and limits, study-wide: Cells expressing TCR highly could be over-represented by cDNA sequencing. Type 1 diabetes patients showed fewer insertions and more deletions at VDJ junctions. All four CD4+ subsets of Type 1 diabetes patients contained TCRB CDR3s that were moderately but significantly shorter. Healthy donors had naive, central memory and Treg TCRB repertoires that appeared less similar than those seen among patients.

This clone was observed a few times. Its antigen is undetermined. With 1 base removed from V and 7 bases from J, the gap between germline ends came to 9 bases. CDR1 is SGHRS, CDR2 YFSETQ, per germline. CDR3 length equals 12 residues. This receptor was identified in a young woman with type 1 diabetes. Sequencing was done on a sample of naive CD4+ T cells from blood. This chain connects TRBV5-1 to TRBJ2-7; D remains ambiguous. The CDR3 coding sequence is TGCGCCAGCAGCTTGACTCCCTTGGAGCAGTACTTC. This codes for CASSLTPLEQYF.